This entry describes one T cell receptor (beta chain). Its antigen is currently unknown. This sample was included in a study of T cell repertoires in cytomegalovirus infection. Study-level findings and limits: Ex vivo responses were dominated by HLA-C-restricted CMV-specific TCR beta clonotypes.

Each CDR3 protein is one row after TCRdb ran MiXCR on the reads. Among approximately 250,000 distinct CDR3 sequences, 22% were seen once, and the ten largest hold around a sixth. This TCR was recovered from a human donor in good health (CMV status not recorded). Some clones in this sample may be carry-over from other donors' samples. The sequenced sample consisted of CD8+ T cells from PBMCs.

DNA of the CDR3: TGCGCCAGCAGCTTGTTAACGGGGTCTGAAGCTTTCTTT. This sequence encodes CASSLLTGSEAFF. This chain links TRBV5-1 with TRBJ1-1, with unresolved D. CDR1 and CDR2 (germline): SGHRS, YFSETQ. The CDR3 runs 13 residues. The V end lost 1 base, the J end lost 6 bases, and 10 bases lay between the germline ends. The whole variable domain, remainder taken from reference TRBV5-1 and TRBJ1-1, is KAGVTQTPRYLIKTRGQQVTLSCSPISGHRSVSWYQQTPGQGLQFLFEYFSETQRNKGNFPGRFSGRQFSNSRSEMNVSTLELGDSALYLCASSLLTGSEAFFGQGTRLTVV.